These 28 T cell receptor beta chains originate from one sample sequenced in a study of OX40 agonist ivuxolimab in advanced cancers. The table came from immunoSEQ multiplex PCR; TCRdb's copy has only in-frame clones and leaves some out. The sample records about 65,000 clones, about nine tenths being singletons. The specimen comprised CD4+ or CD8+ T cells sorted from blood, sampled in a trial of the OX40 agonist ivuxolimab. All receptors come from an adult with an advanced solid tumor such as melanoma, head and neck, liver or kidney cancer.

This chain connects TRBV11-2 to TRBJ1-1; TRBD1 might be the D (5 bases). Trimming took off 3 bases at V and 1 base at J, with 12 bases between the two ends. Looked up from germline, CDR1 is SGHAT and CDR2 is FQNNGV. This CDR3 has 15 amino acids. CDR3 nucleotides: TGTGCCAGCAGCTTCCAGGGAGGAGGGAACACTGAAGCTTTCTTT. Amino acids: CASSFQGGGNTEAFF. Looking up the rest from reference TRBV11-2 and TRBJ1-1 gives the full variable domain: EAGVAQSPRYKIIEKRQSVAFWCNPISGHATLYWYQQILGQGPKLLIQFQNNGVVDDSQLPKDRFSAERLKGVDSTLKIQPAKLEDSAVYLCASSFQGGGNTEAFFGQGTRLTVV.

This chain joins TRBV2 and TRBJ2-3; no clear D. The CDR3 covers 15 residues. Trimming pared 6 bases from V and 1 base from J, leaving 14 bases between. The germline CDR1 and CDR2 sequences are SNHLY and FYNNEI. CDR3 loop: CASRDSPLGTDTQYF. The CDR3 region has the DNA TGTGCCAGCAGAGATAGTCCTCTGGGCACAGATACGCAGTATTTT.

V usage is TRBV19 and J usage is TRBJ1-1; possible D gene TRBD1, 6 bases. The germline V gene encodes CDR1 LNHDA and CDR2 SQIVND (reference sequence). V lost 6 bases to trimming and J lost 0 bases, with 20 bases between them. The CDR3 runs to 17 residues. For the CDR3, the DNA is TGTGCCAGTAGCAACCAACAGGGCTCTTTCGTGAACACTGAAGCTTTCTTT. It translates to CASSNQQGSFVNTEAFF.

V is TRBV12-5 and J is TRBJ2-3; D ambiguous. Germline CDR1 is LGHNT and CDR2 is FRNRAP. The CDR3 consists of 17 residues. V gave up 1 base and J gave up 1 base, with 15 bases separating them. The CDR3 loop is CASGLAARPLGTDTQYF. The CDR3 DNA follows: TGTGCTAGTGGTTTGGCGGCCAGGCCTCTTGGCACAGATACGCAGTATTTT. The full variable domain, its missing parts supplied by reference TRBV12-5 and TRBJ2-3, is DARVTQTPRHKVTEMGQEVTMRCQPILGHNTVFWYRQTMMQGLELLAYFRNRAPLDDSGMPKDRFSAEMPDATLATLKIQPSEPRDSAVYFCASGLAARPLGTDTQYFGPGTRLTVL.

This chain links TRBV5-8 with TRBJ1-2; TRBD1 aligns across 7 bases. Germline V gene data show CDR1 as SGHTS and CDR2 as YDEGEE. Trimming removed 4 bases from V and 10 bases from J; junction bases left unmatched: 7. The CDR3 is 12 residues long. CDR3 sequence reads: CASSLVQGVYTF. The CDR3 region has the DNA TGTGCCAGCAGCCTGGTGCAGGGGGTCTACACCTTC.

The chain recombines TRBV28 with TRBJ1-2; TRBD1 might be the D (5 bases). This CDR3 is built from 14 residues. The V end was cut by 3 bases, the J end by 8 bases, with 16 bases between. Per germline, CDR1 MDHEN and CDR2 SYDVKM. CDR3 DNA sequence: TGTGCCAGCAGTTTCAGAGCCCGGACAAGCGGCTACACCTTC. Translated: CASSFRARTSGYTF.

This clone was counted between two and nine times. V gene TRBV19 combines with J gene TRBJ2-5, with TRBD2 matching over 13 bases. The V and J ends lost 5 bases and 5 bases, in that order; junction bases with no gene match: 5. The CDR3 extends over 15 amino acids. Germline V gene data show CDR1 as LNHDA and CDR2 as SQIVND (reference sequence). The CDR3 region has the DNA TGTGCCAGTAGTCGGACTAGCGGGGGTTTCGAGACCCAGTACTTC. Translating gives CASSRTSGGFETQYF.

This sequence joins TRBV9 and TRBJ1-4, with D possibly matching TRBD1 (6 bases). V was clipped by 3 bases and J by 8 bases, with 17 bases between them. The length of the CDR3 is 15 residues. The germline V gene has CDR1 SGDLS and CDR2 YYNGEE. The CDR3 sequence is CASSADSYKGEKLFF. DNA for the CDR3: TGTGCCAGCAGCGCGGACAGTTACAAAGGGGAAAAACTGTTTTTT.

J is TRBJ2-1 and V is TRBV18; D might be TRBD2 (6 bases). Germline values: CDR1 KGHSH, CDR2 LQKENI. This CDR3 region has 14 residues. Trimming took off 4 bases at V and 6 bases at J, with 13 bases between the two ends. CDR3 nucleotide sequence: TGTGCCAGCTCACTACCGGGACTGCTCAATGAGCAGTTCTTC. Translating it yields CASSLPGLLNEQFF.

This chain connects TRBV19 to TRBJ2-7; possibly TRBD1 or TRBD2 for D (5 bases each). This CDR3 spans 13 amino acids. V shed 5 bases and J shed 0 bases, with 8 bases lying between them. The germline V gene has CDR1 LNHDA and CDR2 SQIVND (reference sequence). This CDR3 is CASSSGASYEQYF. The CDR3, as DNA: TGTGCCAGTAGTTCCGGGGCCTCCTACGAGCAGTACTTC.

The chain carries TRBV7-2 and TRBJ1-2; TRBD1 matches 9 bases. Per the germline V gene, CDR1 is SGHTA and CDR2 is FQGNSA. With 1 base clipped from V and 2 bases from J, the junction kept 5 bases outside the gene matches. The CDR3 has 16 amino acids. The CDR3 region has the DNA TGTGCCAGCAGCTTAGATGGGACAGGGAGGAACTATGGCTACACCTTC. This gives the protein CASSLDGTGRNYGYTF.

In this sample, this clone turned up once. The J gene is TRBJ1-6, the V gene TRBV6-6, with 7 positions matching TRBD1. Per the germline V gene, CDR1 is MNHNY and CDR2 is SVGAGI (reference sequence). This CDR3 comprises 15 residues. The V segment lost 4 bases and the J segment 5 bases; nucleotides outside the gene matches: 5. CDR3 region: CASSLTGSNNSPLHF. DNA of the CDR3: TGTGCCAGCAGTTTGACAGGGTCGAATAATTCACCCCTCCACTTT.

J is TRBJ2-7 and V is TRBV2, with D tentatively TRBD2 (6 bases). This CDR3 contains 12 residues. The V and J ends lost 7 bases and 0 bases respectively, with 7 bases between them. Germline V gives CDR1 SNHLY, CDR2 FYNNEI. Here the CDR3 DNA reads TGTGCCAGCAAGGAGGGCTCCTACGAGCAGTACTTC. Protein: CASKEGSYEQYF.

The V and J genes are TRBV7-9 and TRBJ1-4, with D unresolved. Trimming pared 2 bases from V and 6 bases from J, leaving 4 bases between. Germline CDR1 SEHNR, CDR2 FQNEAQ (reference sequence). This CDR3 region has 12 residues. The DNA for the CDR3 is TGTGCCAGCAGCTTAAGGGATGAAAAACTGTTTTTT. Its translation is CASSLRDEKLFF.

The chain employs TRBV6-5 and TRBJ2-7; D gene uncertain. The germline gives CDR1 MNHEY, CDR2 SVGAGI. V was clipped by 7 bases and J by 2 bases, with 15 bases between them. This CDR3 spans 14 amino acids. Here the CDR3 reads CASKGPIPTYEQYF. CDR3 nucleotides: TGTGCCAGCAAAGGGCCCATTCCAACCTACGAGCAGTACTTC.

The chain is built from TRBV20-1 and TRBJ2-5; D gene unclear. Germline CDR1 DFQATT, CDR2 SNEGSKA (reference sequence). Trimming shortened V by 5 bases and J by 5 bases, and 9 bases separated the two germline ends. The CDR3 is made up of 11 amino acids. CDR3 nucleotides: TGCAGTGCTCCCGGGCGGGAGACCCAGTACTTC. Protein product: CSAPGRETQYF.

The rearrangement joins TRBV7-9 to TRBJ2-7, with D perhaps TRBD2 (7 bases). V dropped 3 bases and J dropped 0 bases, with 24 bases sitting between them. This CDR3 region has 19 residues. Germline CDR1 reads SEHNR; CDR2 reads FQNEAQ (reference sequence). The CDR3 DNA reads as TGTGCCAGCAGCTTCCACGCTCGCACGGGGGGCCGGGGCTCCTACGAGCAGTACTTC. Translation: CASSFHARTGGRGSYEQYF.

The V call is TRBV6-5, the J call TRBJ1-4; 12 nucleotides match TRBD1. The CDR3 is made up of 15 amino acids. Germline-derived CDR1 and CDR2 are MNHEY and SVGAGI. Trimming cost V 2 bases and J 8 bases; bases outside gene matches: 3. This chain's CDR3 is CASSYTGTGGEKLFF. For the CDR3, the DNA is TGTGCCAGCAGTTACACCGGGACAGGGGGCGAAAAACTGTTTTTT.

The count of this clone is one. At one end the junction does not follow the germline gene, possibly because of a read error. V usage is TRBV5-1 and J usage is TRBJ2-7; TRBD1 matches 11 bases. Germline CDR1 SGHRS, CDR2 YFSETQ. The length of the CDR3 is 14 residues. The CDR3 is CASTPGTGGTWRHF. The DNA for the CDR3 is TGCGCCAGCACCCCCGGGACAGGGGGGACGTGGCGGCACTTC.

A single count supports this clone. CDR3 sequence reads: CASSNSTSGGAFYEQYF. The CDR3 nucleotides are TGTGCCAGCAGCAACAGCACTAGCGGGGGGGCGTTCTACGAGCAGTACTTC. The chain uses TRBV21-1 and TRBJ2-7; the table's D call of TRBD2 was not tested on the DNA. TRBV21-1 is recorded as a pseudogene. CDR3 length equals 17 residues.

This chain uses TRBV6-6 with TRBJ2-1; TRBD2 agrees at 14 bases. This CDR3 is built from 14 residues. J was trimmed by 10 bases and V by 7 bases; bases with no gene match: 6. The germline CDR1 and CDR2 sequences are MNHNY and SVGAGI (reference sequence). CDR3 sequence reads: CASKTSGGAEEQFF. The DNA of the CDR3 is TGTGCCAGCAAGACTAGCGGGGGGGCGGAAGAGCAGTTCTTC.

V and J are TRBV14 and TRBJ2-7, with a tentative D call TRBD2 (6 bases). Trimming took 1 base from V and 5 from J, leaving 15 bases between them. The CDR3 totals 15 residues. Per the germline V gene, CDR1 is SGHDN and CDR2 is FVKESK. The CDR3 DNA sequence: TGTGCCAGCAGCCAAGTTCAGGGAGGTTTCCACGAGCAGTACTTC. Amino acid sequence: CASSQVQGGFHEQYF.

The CDR3 protein is CASRRNRENTEAFF. The CDR3 bases are TGTGCCAGCCGCCGGAACCGGGAGAACACTGAAGCTTTCTTT. The gene calls are TRBV27 and TRBJ1-1, with unresolved D. The length of the CDR3 is 14 residues. V was trimmed by 8 bases and J by 1 base, leaving 14 bases between them. The germline V gene encodes CDR1 MNHEY and CDR2 SMNVEV (reference sequence).

The chain uses TRBV6-6 and TRBJ1-2; the D is unclear. Germline CDR1 is MNHNY and CDR2 is SVGAGI (reference sequence). This CDR3 has 11 residues. Trimming removed 6 bases at V and 5 bases at J, with 7 bases between. The CDR3 is CASRTAYGYTF. CDR3 DNA sequence: TGTGCCAGCAGGACGGCATATGGCTACACCTTC.

The V call is TRBV5-8, the J call TRBJ1-5; TRBD1 agrees at 8 bases. The length of the CDR3 is 13 residues. CDR1 SGHTS and CDR2 YDEGEE come from the germline V gene. With 4 bases clipped from V and 9 bases from J, the junction kept 6 bases outside the gene matches. The CDR3: CASSPGQAGPQHF. The CDR3 nucleotides are TGTGCCAGCAGCCCGGGACAGGCAGGGCCCCAGCATTTT. Together with reference TRBV5-8 and TRBJ1-5, the CDR3 gives the full variable domain: EAGVTQSPTHLIKTRGQQATLRCSPISGHTSVYWYQQALGLGLQFLLWYDEGEERNRGNFPPRFSGRQFPNYSSELNVNALELEDSALYLCASSPGQAGPQHFGDGTRLSIL.

The V and J genes are TRBV27 and TRBJ2-2; D may be TRBD1 (6 bases). The CDR3 runs to 16 residues. Trimming took 3 bases from V and 6 from J, leaving 17 bases between them. The V gene's germline CDR1 is MNHEY and CDR2 SMNVEV (reference sequence). CDR3 residues: CASSLGQGGGSGELFF. The CDR3 DNA reads TGTGCCAGCAGTTTGGGGCAAGGGGGTGGTTCCGGGGAGCTGTTTTTT.

The chain couples TRBV10-3 to TRBJ1-2; a weak D match, TRBD1 (5 bases). Trimming pared 6 bases from V and 4 bases from J, leaving 15 bases between. This CDR3 comprises 14 residues. CDR1 is ENHRY, CDR2 SYGVKD, per germline. The CDR3, as DNA: TGTGCCATCAGGTCCGAGAGGGGTGGCTATGGCTACACCTTC. Protein: CAIRSERGGYGYTF.

This rearrangement joins TRBV4-1 to TRBJ2-3, with 7 positions matching TRBD2. With 2 bases clipped from V and 2 bases from J, the junction kept 10 bases outside the gene matches. CDR1 is MGHRA and CDR2 is YSYEKL in the germline V gene. This CDR3 has 17 amino acids. CDR3 region: CASSQTTSGTITDTQYF. The CDR3 DNA follows: TGCGCCAGCAGCCAAACCACAAGCGGGACCATCACAGATACGCAGTATTTT.